The 22 T cell receptor beta chains listed next were all sequenced from one sample in a study of OX40 agonist ivuxolimab in advanced cancers. Produced via immunoSEQ multiplex PCR; TCRdb's table is partial and in-frame only. Of about 48,000 clones in the sample, 80% to 90% are singletons; the top ten hold around 7.1%. The sequences come from CD4+ or CD8+ T cells sorted from blood, collected in a trial of the OX40 agonist ivuxolimab. All receptors come from an adult with an advanced solid tumor such as melanoma, head and neck, liver or kidney cancer.

DNA of the CDR3: TGTGCCAGCTCAGAACCCCCAGGGCCTTACGAGCAGTACTTC. Protein sequence: CASSEPPGPYEQYF. The chain is built from TRBV6-1 and TRBJ2-7, with D maybe TRBD1 (5 bases). Trimming shortened V by 8 bases and J by 4 bases, and 18 bases separated the two germline ends. The CDR3 is 14 residues long. The germline gives CDR1 MNHNS, CDR2 SASEGT.

The chain links TRBV5-1 to TRBJ1-5; tentatively, D is TRBD1 (5 bases). The germline V gene has CDR1 SGHRS and CDR2 YFSETQ. Trimming left V 2 bases short and J 5 bases short, with 8 bases between. CDR3 size: 13 residues. CDR3 residues: CASSFGGDQPQHF. In DNA, the CDR3 is TGCGCCAGCAGCTTCGGAGGGGATCAGCCCCAGCATTTT.

The rearrangement uses TRBV7-8 and TRBJ2-7, with no clear D. The CDR3 sequence is 13 residues long. Germline V gives CDR1 SGHVS, CDR2 FQNEAQ. V was cut by 3 bases and J by 4 bases, with 10 bases left in between. DNA of the CDR3: TGTGCCAGCAGCTTTAGCTTGGAATACGAGCAGTACTTC. This sequence encodes CASSFSLEYEQYF.

The CDR3 loop is CASITETNTEAFF. CDR3 in DNA: TGTGCCAGCATCACTGAAACAAACACTGAAGCTTTCTTT. The genes are TRBV2 and TRBJ1-1; D call uncertain. Trimming removed 7 bases at V and 2 bases at J, with 11 bases between. The CDR3 has 13 amino acids. From germline, CDR1 is SNHLY and CDR2 FYNNEI.

The chain uses TRBV10-2 and TRBJ2-4; 10 bases match TRBD1. The CDR3 is made up of 20 amino acids. The germline gives CDR1 WSHSY, CDR2 SAAADI. The V gene end was trimmed by 4 bases and the J gene end by 3 bases; junction bases not matched to a gene: 18. The CDR3 loop is CASSAAGSGTGTGVKNIQYF. CDR3 in DNA: TGCGCCAGCAGTGCGGCCGGGTCGGGGACCGGGACAGGGGTCAAAAACATTCAGTACTTC.

The chain links TRBV4-1 to TRBJ2-1; 13 nucleotides match TRBD2. Germline lookup yields CDR1 MGHRA and CDR2 YSYEKL. The CDR3 consists of 16 residues. Trimming removed 7 bases from V and 2 bases from J; junction bases left unmatched: 5. In nucleotides, the CDR3 is TGCGCCAGCACCAAGGGACTAGCGGGAACCTACAATGAGCAGTTCTTC. Amino acids: CASTKGLAGTYNEQFF.

Concerning this clone itself: A read error may account for a junction end that differs from germline. The V gene is TRBV20-1, the J gene TRBJ2-1, with no clear D. The germline CDR1 and CDR2 sequences are DFQATT and SNEGSKA (reference sequence). This CDR3 has 11 residues. The CDR3 loop is CSAGERGEQFF. The DNA of the CDR3 is TGCAGTGCTGGAGAGAGAGGTGAGCAGTTCTTC.

The CDR3, as DNA: TGTGCCAGCAGCTTTGGTGGCGATAACTATGGCTACACCTTC. It codes for CASSFGGDNYGYTF. V and J are TRBV13 and TRBJ1-2; D unresolved. CDR3 length: 14 residues. Between the trimmed V and J ends, which lost 3 bases and 1 base, there was a span of 9 bases. Germline CDR1 reads PRHDT; CDR2 reads FYEKMQ (reference sequence).

J is TRBJ1-2 and V is TRBV14; perhaps TRBD1 as D (6 bases). V lost 4 bases, J lost 4 bases, and 16 bases lay in between. The CDR3 sequence is 15 residues long. From germline, CDR1 is SGHDN and CDR2 FVKESK. The CDR3 sequence: CASSRDTMQVYGYTF. Written as DNA, the CDR3 is TGTGCCAGCAGCCGGGACACTATGCAGGTCTATGGCTACACCTTC.

V is TRBV5-8 and J is TRBJ1-2, with no clear D. Per the germline V gene, CDR1 is SGHTS and CDR2 is YDEGEE. The CDR3 loop spans 16 amino acids. V was cut by 4 bases and J by 7 bases, with 23 bases left in between. CDR3 coding DNA: TGTGCCAGCAGCCAAAGAAGGGCCGCTTCCTTCAGTGGCTACACCTTC. It codes for CASSQRRAASFSGYTF.

The chain employs TRBV27 and TRBJ2-5; 15 positions match TRBD2. Per germline, CDR1 MNHEY and CDR2 SMNVEV (reference sequence). There are 15 residues in the CDR3. V shed 5 bases and J 5 bases; nucleotides not matched to a gene: 3. The CDR3 nucleotides read TGTGCCAGCAGTAGGGGACTAGCGGGAGGCGAGACCCAGTACTTC. This encodes CASSRGLAGGETQYF.

The V gene is TRBV2, the J gene TRBJ2-1, with TRBD2 matching 10 bases. The CDR3 is 19 amino acids. The J segment lost 0 bases and the V segment lost 10 bases, leaving 18 bases of the junction unmatched. From germline, CDR1 is SNHLY and CDR2 FYNNEI. Here the CDR3 reads CATSERASGRPSSYNEQFF. For the CDR3, the DNA is TGTGCCACTTCCGAGCGGGCTAGCGGGAGACCAAGCTCCTACAATGAGCAGTTCTTC.

The CDR3 loop reads CASSPGGGWDSPLHF. The CDR3, as DNA: TGTGCCAGCAGTCCAGGGGGAGGCTGGGATTCACCCCTCCACTTT. V usage is TRBV2 and J usage is TRBJ1-6; 7 nucleotides align to TRBD1. Trimming cost V 5 bases and J 8 bases; bases outside gene matches: 9. CDR1 is SNHLY, CDR2 FYNNEI, per germline. The CDR3 runs to 15 residues.

This chain links TRBV16 with TRBJ1-2; D is unresolved. Trimming stripped 0 bases from V and 0 bases from J, with 5 bases between. The germline CDR1 and CDR2 sequences are KGHSY and FQNENV. The CDR3 is 14 residues long. The CDR3 DNA reads as TGTGCCAGCAGCCAATCGCTGTCTAACTATGGCTACACCTTC. Its translation is CASSQSLSNYGYTF. Based on the CDR3 plus reference TRBV16 and TRBJ1-2, the full variable domain is GEEVAQTPKHLVRGEGQKAKLYCAPIKGHSYVFWYQQVLKNEFKFLISFQNENVFDETGMPKERFSAKCLPNSPCSLEIQATKLEDSAVYFCASSQSLSNYGYTFGSGTRLTVV.

The table lists this clone with a count of one. The rearrangement uses TRBV27 and TRBJ2-3, with unresolved D. The germline gives CDR1 MNHEY, CDR2 SMNVEV (reference sequence). The CDR3 runs to 13 residues. With 2 bases removed from V and 1 base from J, the gap between germline ends came to 4 bases. The chain's CDR3 is CASSLTRTDTQYF. Here the CDR3 DNA reads TGTGCCAGCAGTTTAACCCGCACAGATACGCAGTATTTT.

This sequence joins TRBV6-5 and TRBJ2-2; unclear D gene. The CDR3 sequence is 11 residues long. V lost 10 bases to trimming and J lost 6 bases, with 9 bases between them. Looked up from germline, CDR1 is MNHEY and CDR2 is SVGAGI. CDR3 amino acids: CATLFSGELFF. CDR3 DNA sequence: TGTGCCACCCTTTTCTCCGGGGAGCTGTTTTTT.

This chain uses TRBV7-2 with TRBJ1-5; no firm D call. This CDR3 has 14 amino acids. V lost 5 bases, J lost 3 bases, and 11 bases lay in between. Germline loops: CDR1 SGHTA, CDR2 FQGNSA. The CDR3 spells CASSPGRTNQPQHF. Written as DNA, the CDR3 is TGTGCCAGCAGCCCCGGACGTACCAATCAGCCCCAGCATTTT.

The rearrangement joins TRBV10-1 to TRBJ1-5; D is perhaps TRBD1 (6 bases). V was clipped by 8 bases and J by 6 bases, with 17 bases between them. The germline V gene has CDR1 WNHNN and CDR2 SYGVQD (reference sequence). The CDR3 is 14 residues long. CDR3 bases: TGCGCCAGCGGGATCAGGGGTCGGATTCAGCCCCAGCATTTT. Amino acids: CASGIRGRIQPQHF.

The chain combines TRBV4-1 with TRBJ2-4; TRBD2 matches 12 bases. The germline V gene encodes CDR1 MGHRA and CDR2 YSYEKL. V was clipped by 4 bases and J by 4 bases; unmatched bases: 2. The CDR3 runs 15 residues. The CDR3 reads CASSPGLAGKNIQYF. The CDR3 DNA reads TGCGCCAGCAGCCCAGGACTAGCGGGGAAAAACATTCAGTACTTC.

The chain carries TRBV6-6 and TRBJ1-2; 8 bases match TRBD1. The CDR3 is 13 amino acids. Looked up from germline, CDR1 is MNHNY and CDR2 is SVGAGI (reference sequence). V shed 2 bases, J shed 12 bases, and the junction held 8 bases outside the gene matches. The CDR3 DNA follows: TGTGCCAGCAGTTACGCCGGACAGGGCGAGAACACCTTC. Protein sequence: CASSYAGQGENTF.

V gene TRBV27 combines with J gene TRBJ2-1, with D possibly TRBD1 on 6 matching bases. The CDR3 is 15 amino acids. The V gene's germline CDR1 is MNHEY and CDR2 SMNVEV (reference sequence). The germline V and J ends were trimmed by 4 bases and 0 bases, with 10 bases remaining between them. CDR3 DNA sequence: TGTGCCAGCAGTTGGGACACTAGCTCCTACAATGAGCAGTTCTTC. It translates to CASSWDTSSYNEQFF.

The CDR3 is CSAPLNTEAFF. CDR3 nucleotide sequence: TGCAGTGCTCCTCTCAACACTGAAGCTTTCTTT. The chain has TRBV20-1 and TRBJ1-1, with D hard to call. Germline CDR1 DFQATT, CDR2 SNEGSKA (reference sequence). Trimming took off 5 bases at V and 2 bases at J, with 6 bases between the two ends. The CDR3 runs to 11 residues.